The rows below give T cell receptor beta chains drawn from one sample of a study of T cell responses to AZD1222 COVID-19 vaccine. TCRdb's table, derived via immunoSEQ multiplex PCR, lists solely in-frame clones and lacks some. Here the sample spans around 160,000 clones, approximately 91% being singletons. Sequences were derived from peripheral blood, sampled on day 0 of AZD1222 vaccination. These receptor sequences come from an adult in good health. Both conserved end residues are part of each CDR3. D genes are given only for firm matches. Expanded clones get a size class; other rows say once, few or many, or leave the size out.

len	d_gene	j_gene	v_gene	abundance	CDR3aa	CDR3nt
13	-	TRBJ1-5	TRBV30	-	CACGRGREQPQHF	TGTGCCTGCGGGCGGGGACGGGAGCAGCCCCAGCATTTT
11	-	TRBJ1-1	TRBV18	-	CASSPETEAFF	TGTGCCAGCTCACCTGAAACTGAAGCTTTCTTT
15	-	TRBJ1-3	TRBV19	-	CASREKTHSGNTIYF	TGTGCCAGTAGGGAGAAAACCCACTCTGGAAACACCATATATTTT
13	-	TRBJ1-2	TRBV28	-	CASSLRAAGGYTF	TGTGCCAGCAGTTTAAGGGCAGCTGGAGGCTACACCTTC
14	-	TRBJ1-5	TRBV7-8	-	CASSIGGVGQPQHF	TGTGCCAGCAGCATAGGGGGGGTCGGTCAGCCCCAGCATTTT
12	-	TRBJ1-2	TRBV5-6	-	CASSRQNYGYTF	TGTGCCAGCAGTCGACAAAACTATGGCTACACCTTC
14	-	TRBJ2-7	TRBV28	-	CASSLGGPPYEQYF	TGTGCCAGCAGTTTGGGGGGGCCACCCTACGAGCAGTACTTC
14	-	TRBJ2-2	TRBV15	-	CATSRGLEDGELFF	TGTGCCACCAGCAGAGGACTAGAGGATGGGGAGCTGTTTTTT
18	TRBD2	TRBJ2-1	TRBV14	-	CASSPLTSPGARYNEQFF	TGTGCCAGCAGCCCATTGACTAGCCCGGGAGCTAGGTACAATGAGCAGTTCTTC
12	-	TRBJ1-2	TRBV30	-	CAWSPGVYGYTF	TGTGCCTGGAGTCCAGGAGTCTATGGCTACACCTTC
13	-	TRBJ1-1	TRBV24-1	-	CATSPGVETEAFF	TGTGCCACCAGTCCCGGGGTTGAGACTGAAGCTTTCTTT
15	-	TRBJ2-1	TRBV5-6	-	CASSLLGPAYNEQFF	TGTGCCAGCAGCTTGTTAGGTCCGGCCTACAATGAGCAGTTCTTC
15	TRBD1	TRBJ1-1	TRBV19	few	CASSIVGTGGTEAFF	TGTGCCAGTAGTATAGTCGGGACAGGGGGCACTGAAGCTTTCTTT
13	-	TRBJ2-2	TRBV5-1	once	CASSSRAPGELFF	TGCGCCAGCAGCTCCCGCGCGCCCGGGGAGCTGTTTTTT
15	-	TRBJ1-3	TRBV7-2	-	CASSLQALSGNTIYF	TGTGCCAGCAGCTTACAGGCTCTCTCTGGAAACACCATATATTTT
15	-	TRBJ1-3	TRBV28	-	CASRNTQGTGNTIYF	TGTGCCAGCAGGAATACTCAGGGGACTGGAAACACCATATATTTT
13	-	TRBJ2-7	TRBV27	-	CASSLQGTYEQYF	TGTGCCAGCAGTTTACAGGGAACCTACGAGCAGTACTTC
14	TRBD1	TRBJ2-7	TRBV6-2/TRBV6-3	-	CASSQDRGRYEQYF	TGTGCCAGCAGTCAGGACAGGGGTCGGTACGAGCAGTACTTC
16	TRBD1	TRBJ1-4	TRBV10-1	-	CASRSTSGQINEKLFF	TGCGCCAGCAGGTCCACTTCGGGACAGATTAATGAAAAACTGTTTTTT
15	-	TRBJ2-7	TRBV10-3	-	CAISDVGQGGYEQYF	TGTGCCATCAGCGACGTCGGACAAGGGGGCTACGAGCAGTACTTC
12	TRBD1	TRBJ2-1	TRBV12-3/TRBV12-4	-	CASSWTGIEQFF	TGTGCCAGCAGCTGGACAGGGATTGAGCAGTTCTTC
15	TRBD1	TRBJ2-3	TRBV29-1	-	CSVQRQGAPADTQYF	TGCAGCGTCCAGCGACAGGGGGCGCCGGCAGATACGCAGTATTTT
14	-	TRBJ1-2	TRBV28	-	CASSLYAQGHGYTF	TGTGCCAGCAGTTTATATGCTCAGGGGCATGGCTACACCTTC
15	-	TRBJ2-1	TRBV5-1	-	CASSLAPGSYNEQFF	TGCGCCAGCAGCTTGGCCCCAGGCTCCTACAATGAGCAGTTCTTC
13	-	TRBJ1-2	TRBV7-9	once	CASSPDNNYGYTF	TGTGCCAGCAGCCCCGACAACAACTATGGCTACACCTTC
15	-	TRBJ2-7	TRBV5-5	-	CASSFERTVNYEQYF	TGTGCCAGCAGCTTCGAGAGAACAGTAAACTACGAGCAGTACTTC
14	TRBD1	TRBJ1-2	TRBV19	-	CASSPGQGNYGYTF	TGTGCCAGTAGCCCGGGACAGGGGAACTATGGCTACACCTTC
14	TRBD1	TRBJ1-2	TRBV19	-	CASRGTGNTYGYTF	TGTGCCAGTAGGGGGACAGGAAATACCTATGGCTACACCTTC
13	-	TRBJ2-1	TRBV24-1	once	CATSDSAVDEQFF	TGTGCCACCAGTGATTCGGCAGTAGATGAGCAGTTCTTC
14	TRBD1	TRBJ1-2	TRBV3-1/TRBV3-2	-	CASSPRGQGHGYTF	TGTGCCAGCAGCCCACGGGGACAGGGGCATGGCTACACCTTC
15	-	TRBJ1-1	TRBV6-1	-	CASSDGARLRTEAFF	TGTGCCAGCAGTGATGGGGCCAGGTTGCGCACTGAAGCTTTCTTT
16	TRBD1	TRBJ1-5	TRBV19	-	CASSTRDRGPGQPQHF	TGTGCCAGTAGTACTAGGGACAGGGGGCCAGGTCAGCCCCAGCATTTT
16	-	TRBJ1-6	TRBV19	once	CASSMDRDSYNSPLHF	TGTGCCAGTAGTATGGACCGCGACAGCTATAATTCACCCCTCCACTTT
14	-	TRBJ1-2	TRBV6-5	once	CASSYGSGAGGYTF	TGTGCCAGCAGTTACGGGTCAGGGGCTGGTGGCTACACCTTC
14	-	TRBJ2-5	TRBV2	-	CASSERAGRETQYF	TGTGCCAGCAGTGAGAGAGCAGGGAGGGAGACCCAGTACTTC
17	TRBD2	TRBJ2-1	TRBV9	once	CASSVGWNSGGNNEQFF	TGTGCCAGCAGCGTAGGGTGGAATAGCGGGGGTAACAATGAGCAGTTCTTC
14	-	TRBJ1-2	TRBV28	-	CASSLLDSVYGYTF	TGTGCCAGCAGTTTATTGGACAGCGTCTATGGCTACACCTTC
15	-	TRBJ1-3	TRBV10-2	few	CASSAEITSGNTIYF	TGCGCCAGCAGTGCCGAAATTACCTCTGGAAACACCATATATTTT
17	TRBD2	TRBJ2-1	TRBV5-6	-	CASSPKWTSGSRSEQFF	TGTGCCAGCAGCCCCAAATGGACTAGCGGGAGCAGAAGTGAGCAGTTCTTC
19	TRBD2	TRBJ2-5	TRBV19	-	CASSSPRLASFSSQETQYF	TGTGCCAGTAGTTCCCCAAGACTAGCATCTTTCTCGTCGCAAGAGACCCAGTACTTC
15	TRBD2	TRBJ2-1	TRBV27	-	CASSSGTSGNNEQFF	TGTGCCAGCAGTTCTGGGACTAGCGGGAACAATGAGCAGTTCTTC
15	TRBD1	TRBJ1-2	TRBV27	few	CASSLKGQGHYGYTF	TGTGCCAGCAGCTTAAAAGGACAGGGACACTATGGCTACACCTTC
13	-	TRBJ1-1	TRBV2	-	CASRGSTNTEAFF	TGTGCCAGCAGAGGATCTACGAACACTGAAGCTTTCTTT
15	-	TRBJ2-2	TRBV9	-	CASSVGGTVTGELFF	TGTGCCAGCAGCGTTGGAGGGACGGTCACCGGGGAGCTGTTTTTT
14	-	TRBJ2-2	TRBV11-1	-	CASSLVKNTGELFF	TGTGCCAGCAGCTTAGTGAAGAACACCGGGGAGCTGTTTTTT
14	-	TRBJ1-2	TRBV5-6	-	CASSLAEGSNGYTF	TGTGCCAGCAGCTTGGCCGAGGGATCGAATGGCTACACCTTC
19	-	TRBJ1-6	TRBV7-2	-	CASSSLAGSLGAYNSPLHF	TGTGCCAGCAGCTCCCTGGCAGGGTCCCTTGGGGCCTATAATTCACCCCTCCACTTT
13	TRBD1	TRBJ1-2	TRBV7-9	-	CASSPTGNYGYTF	TGTGCCAGCAGCCCGACAGGGAACTATGGCTACACCTTC
15	TRBD1	TRBJ1-5	TRBV6-5	once	CASSPTGVGNQPQHF	TGTGCCAGCAGTCCCACAGGGGTCGGCAATCAGCCCCAGCATTTT
14	-	TRBJ2-7	TRBV7-2	-	CASSLAGALDEQYF	TGTGCCAGCAGCTTAGCGGGGGCGTTAGACGAGCAGTACTTC
13	-	TRBJ1-6	TRBV24-1	-	CATSLTGGSPLHF	TGTGCCACCAGCTTGACAGGAGGTTCACCCCTCCACTTT
17	TRBD1	TRBJ2-7	TRBV25-1	-	CASSEFRGQGRSYEQYF	TGTGCCAGCAGTGAATTTCGAGGACAGGGGAGGTCCTACGAGCAGTACTTC
14	-	TRBJ1-1	TRBV5-5	-	CASSFGSLDTEAFF	TGTGCCAGCAGCTTCGGGAGTTTAGATACTGAAGCTTTCTTT
14	-	TRBJ1-2	TRBV27	once	CASSLHQGIYGYTF	TGTGCCAGCAGTTTACATCAGGGGATCTATGGCTACACCTTC
12	-	TRBJ2-7	TRBV5-6	-	CASSRGDYEQYF	TGTGCCAGCAGCCGAGGTGACTACGAGCAGTACTTC